This T cell receptor beta chain was sequenced for a study of molecular identifiers for immune sequencing clone quantification. Trimming removed 7 bases at V and 7 bases at J, with 23 bases between. The CDR3 is made up of 15 amino acids. Germline-derived CDR1 and CDR2 are SGHAT and FQDESV (reference sequence). TCRdb itself ran the PCR reads through MiXCR, one entry per CDR3 protein. Of some 66,000 distinct CDR3 sequences in the sample, under 20% were seen once. The TCR comes from a human donor in good health. Some libraries in this study had Jurkat cell RNA spiked in. The sample consisted of naive CD8+ T cells from blood, with Jurkat cell RNA spiked in. Subset in this sample: FACS-sorted CD8+CD4-CCR7+CD45RA+ naive T cells. This rearrangement joins TRBV11-1 to TRBJ2-7; the D is unclear. In DNA, the CDR3 is TGTGCCAGCACCCTGGCCCCGGACCTAATTTGGGAGCAGTACTTC. It translates to CASTLAPDLIWEQYF.